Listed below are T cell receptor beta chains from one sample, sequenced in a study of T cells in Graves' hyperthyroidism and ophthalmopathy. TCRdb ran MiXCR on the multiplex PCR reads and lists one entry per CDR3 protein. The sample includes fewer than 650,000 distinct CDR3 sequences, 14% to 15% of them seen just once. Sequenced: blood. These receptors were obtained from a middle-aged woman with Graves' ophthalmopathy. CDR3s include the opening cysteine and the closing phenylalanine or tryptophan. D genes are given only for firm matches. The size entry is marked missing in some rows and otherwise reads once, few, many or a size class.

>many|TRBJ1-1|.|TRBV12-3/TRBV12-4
TGTGCCAGCAGTTTGACGTCCCCCACAGGTGGAGCTTTCTTT
CASSLTSPTGGAFF
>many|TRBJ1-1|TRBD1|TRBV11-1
TGTGCCAGCAGCTTGGACAGGGGGATGAACACTGAAGCTTTCTTT
CASSLDRGMNTEAFF
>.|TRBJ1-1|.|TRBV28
TGTGCCAGCAGTTCGGGGGGGGGAGGGAGTGAAGCTTTCTTT
CASSSGGGGSEAFF
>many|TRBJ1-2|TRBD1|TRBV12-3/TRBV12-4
TGTGCCAGCACTCAGGGGGTGAATGGCTACACCTTC
CASTQGVNGYTF
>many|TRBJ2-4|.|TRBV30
TGTGCCTGGAGTCCCCCTTGGGATATAGCCAAAAACATTCAGTACTTC
CAWSPPWDIAKNIQYF
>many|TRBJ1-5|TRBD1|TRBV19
TGTGCCAGTAGCATGGGACAGGGGGCGCGGCAGCCCCAGCATTTT
CASSMGQGARQPQHF
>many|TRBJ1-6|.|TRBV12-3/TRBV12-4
TGTGCCAGCAGTGCCTATAATTCACCCCTCCACTTT
CASSAYNSPLHF
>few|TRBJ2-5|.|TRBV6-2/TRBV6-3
TGTGCCAGCAGTTACAGGCCGACAGGCAGGGCTGGGAGAGAGACCCAGTACTTC
CASSYRPTGRAGRETQYF
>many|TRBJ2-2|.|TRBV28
TGTGCCAGCAGTCCCGGGGACAAAACCGGGGAGCTGTTTTTT
CASSPGDKTGELFF
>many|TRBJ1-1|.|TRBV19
TGTGCCAGTAGTATGTTGTGGGAAAAGAACACTGAAGCTTTCTTT
CASSMLWEKNTEAFF
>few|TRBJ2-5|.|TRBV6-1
TGTGCCAGCAGGGGTATGGGCCAAGAGACCCAGTACTTC
CASRGMGQETQYF
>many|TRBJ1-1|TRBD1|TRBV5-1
TGCGCCAGCAGCACCAACAGGGGTGCGAACACTGAAGCTTTCTTT
CASSTNRGANTEAFF
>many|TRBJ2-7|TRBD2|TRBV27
TGTGCCAGCAGTTTATTCGGCGGGAGGGCCTACGAGCAGTACTTC
CASSLFGGRAYEQYF
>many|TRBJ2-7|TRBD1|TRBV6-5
TGTGCCAGCAGTCGGACAGGGGCGGAATACGAGCAGTACTTC
CASSRTGAEYEQYF
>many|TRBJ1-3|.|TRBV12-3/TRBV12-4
TGTGCCAGCAGTCCGGGACACTTCTACTCTGGAAACACCATATATTTT
CASSPGHFYSGNTIYF
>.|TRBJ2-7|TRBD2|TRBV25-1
TGTGCCAGCAGTGAATATGAACTAGCGGGAGACGAGCAGTACTTC
CASSEYELAGDEQYF
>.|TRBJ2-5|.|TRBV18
TGTGCCAGCTCACCACCGGCGGGGTCCGGGGAGACCCAGTACTTC
CASSPPAGSGETQYF
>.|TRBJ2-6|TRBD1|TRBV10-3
TGTGCCATCAGCCAGACAGGGGCTTTCTCTGGGGCCAACGTCCTGACTTTC
CAISQTGAFSGANVLTF
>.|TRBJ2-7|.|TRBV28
TGTGCCAGCAGTCAGACGACAGACTCCTACGAGCAGTACTTC
CASSQTTDSYEQYF
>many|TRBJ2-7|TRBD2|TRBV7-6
TGTGCCAGCAGCTTGGGGACTAGCGGGAACGAGCAGTACTTC
CASSLGTSGNEQYF
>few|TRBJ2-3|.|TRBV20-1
TGCAGTGCTGACAAACACTTAGATACTAGCACAGATACGCAGTATTTT
CSADKHLDTSTDTQYF
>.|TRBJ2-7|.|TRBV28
TGTGCCAGCAGCTTAGAGCTTAGTTCTAACGAGCAGTACTTC
CASSLELSSNEQYF
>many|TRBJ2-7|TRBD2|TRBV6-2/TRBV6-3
TGTGCCAGCAACGAGGGGCGGGAGATATTCGAGCAGTACTTC
CASNEGREIFEQYF
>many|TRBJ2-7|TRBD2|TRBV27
TGTGCCAGCAGTTTCGGAAGGACTAGGCTGAATTACGAGCAGTACTTC
CASSFGRTRLNYEQYF
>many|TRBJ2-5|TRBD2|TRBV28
TGTGCCAGCAGTTTGGTCCCGGGACTAGGTGGGGGGACCCAGTACTTC
CASSLVPGLGGGTQYF
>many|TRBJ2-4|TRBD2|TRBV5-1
TGCGCCAGCAGCTTACTTGCTAGCGGGGCCGAGGGCATTCAGTACTTC
CASSLLASGAEGIQYF
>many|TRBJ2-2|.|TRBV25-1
TGTGCCAGCAGTGAATATGGAGGACTGAGAGCCGGGGAGCTGTTTTTT
CASSEYGGLRAGELFF
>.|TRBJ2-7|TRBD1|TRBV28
TGTGCCAGCAGTTCATCCGGGACAGGGTCAAACTACGAGCAGTACTTC
CASSSSGTGSNYEQYF
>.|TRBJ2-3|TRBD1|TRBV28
TGTGCCAGTAAATTGAGGGGGACAGCCCCCACAGATACGCAGTATTTT
CASKLRGTAPTDTQYF
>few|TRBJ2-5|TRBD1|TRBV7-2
TGTGCCAGCAGCTTAGGGCAGGGACAGGGGGCGGGGACCCAGTACTTC
CASSLGQGQGAGTQYF
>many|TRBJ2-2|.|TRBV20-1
TGCAGTGCTAGAGCAGAGGGCCAGAACACCGGGGAGCTGTTTTTT
CSARAEGQNTGELFF
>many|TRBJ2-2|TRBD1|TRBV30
TGTGCCCGCCGGGACAGGGGGCACGGCGGGGAGCTGTTTTTT
CARRDRGHGGELFF
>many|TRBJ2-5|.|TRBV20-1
TGCAGTGCTCCGCGCGGAATGGAGACCCAGTACTTC
CSAPRGMETQYF
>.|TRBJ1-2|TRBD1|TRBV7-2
TGTGCCAGCAGCGAATCGGGGACAGGGTTAAAGGGCTACACCTTC
CASSESGTGLKGYTF
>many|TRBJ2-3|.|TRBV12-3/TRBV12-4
TGTGCCAGCAGTTTCAGGGCAGATACGCAGTATTTT
CASSFRADTQYF
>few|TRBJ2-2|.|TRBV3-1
TGTGCCAGCAGCCCCCGTGACCGAAACACCGGGGAGCTGTTTTTT
CASSPRDRNTGELFF
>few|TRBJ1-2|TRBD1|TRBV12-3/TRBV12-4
TGTGCCAGCACCTGGACAGGGGGCGGCGGCTATGGCTACACCTTC
CASTWTGGGGYGYTF